Shown below are 25 T cell receptor beta chains from a single sample sequenced in a study of CD8 T cells in Susac syndrome. With random hexamers, reverse transcription was performed on roughly 0.5 to 1 ug of RNA. TCRdb re-called the immunoSEQ multiplex PCR reads through MiXCR, storing one row per CDR3 protein. Of a few hundred thousand distinct CDR3 sequences in the sample, around 83% were seen once. Sequenced sample: CD8+ T cells from PBMCs. The receptors were sampled from a human donor with multiple sclerosis.

The V gene is TRBV6-1, the J gene TRBJ2-7, with D perhaps TRBD1 (5 bases). The V end lost 1 base, the J end lost 5 bases, and 12 bases lay between the germline ends. The CDR3 spans 14 residues. The germline CDR1 and CDR2 sequences are MNHNS and SASEGT. The CDR3 spells CASSEVFRVHEQYF. The DNA of the CDR3 is TGTGCCAGCAGTGAAGTATTCAGGGTACACGAGCAGTACTTC.

This clonotype was seen just once. The V call is TRBV4-1, the J call TRBJ1-5, with D perhaps TRBD1 (5 bases). Germline V gene lookup returns CDR1 MGHRA and CDR2 YSYEKL. V dropped 1 base and J dropped 0 bases, with 10 bases sitting between them. The CDR3 covers 16 residues. This CDR3 reads CASSQGGLDSNQPQHF. For the CDR3, the DNA is TGCGCCAGCAGCCAAGGGGGCCTGGATAGCAATCAGCCCCAGCATTTT.

The CDR3 here is CASSPTGVTLPEDTQYF. The CDR3 bases are TGTGCCAGCAGTCCAACAGGGGTAACCCTCCCAGAAGATACGCAGTATTTT. This chain joins TRBV27 and TRBJ2-3; TRBD1 matches at 7 bases. V gave up 5 bases and J gave up 5 bases; unmatched junction bases: 16. The CDR3 spans 17 residues. Germline CDR1 MNHEY, CDR2 SMNVEV (reference sequence).

This clonotype was observed once. The chain employs TRBV12-5 and TRBJ1-2; 8 nucleotides agree with TRBD1. The CDR3 is 17 amino acids. Germline V CDR1 and CDR2: LGHNT, FRNRAP. V shed 2 bases, J shed 2 bases, and the junction held 10 bases outside the gene matches. The CDR3 here is CASGLTPETGENYGYTF. The CDR3 DNA sequence: TGTGCTAGTGGTTTGACCCCCGAGACAGGGGAAAACTATGGCTACACCTTC.

The J gene is TRBJ1-2, the V gene TRBV20-1; 8 bases fit TRBD1. Trimming removed 6 bases from V and 8 bases from J; junction bases left unmatched: 11. Germline V gene sequence: CDR1 DFQATT, CDR2 SNEGSKA (reference sequence). CDR3 length: 13 amino acids. The CDR3 here is CSAPSQGAWGYTF. The CDR3 bases are TGCAGTGCCCCCTCCCAGGGGGCTTGGGGCTACACCTTC.

The rearrangement links TRBV10-2 to TRBJ1-1, with D tentatively TRBD1 (6 bases). CDR1 WSHSY and CDR2 SAAADI come from the germline V gene. Trimming pared 2 bases from V and 6 bases from J, leaving 10 bases between. The CDR3 loop spans 13 amino acids. In DNA, the CDR3 is TGCGCCAGCAGTGAGGGGGGCTACGCTGAAGCTTTCTTT. Translating gives CASSEGGYAEAFF.

CDR3 amino acids: CASSFPLGSSEAFF. The CDR3 nucleotides read TGTGCCAGCAGCTTCCCGTTGGGCAGCAGTGAAGCTTTCTTT. The J gene is TRBJ1-1, the V gene TRBV7-2, with D uncertain. Per the germline V gene, CDR1 is SGHTA and CDR2 is FQGNSA. The V gene lost 3 bases and the J gene lost 7 bases, with 15 bases spanning the gap. The CDR3 contains 14 residues. The full variable domain, its missing parts supplied by reference TRBV7-2 and TRBJ1-1, is GAGVSQSPSNKVTEKGKDVELRCDPISGHTALYWYRQSLGQGLEFLIYFQGNSAPDKSGLPSDRFSAERTGGSVSTLTIQRTQQEDSAVYLCASSFPLGSSEAFFGQGTRLTVV.

The V and J genes are TRBV6-5 and TRBJ1-1, with D maybe TRBD1 (5 bases). CDR1 is MNHEY, CDR2 SVGAGI, per germline. V lost 10 bases to trimming and J lost 6 bases, with 24 bases between them. The CDR3 runs to 15 residues. The chain's CDR3 is CATSLQGYSLAEAFF. The DNA of the CDR3 is TGTGCCACCAGCCTCCAGGGTTATAGTCTCGCTGAAGCTTTCTTT.

The gene calls are TRBV6-2 or TRBV6-3 and TRBJ2-5; tentatively, D is TRBD1 (5 bases). The ends were cut back, 7 bases at V and 2 bases at J, with 14 bases in the middle. Germline CDR1 MNHEY, CDR2 SVGEGT. The CDR3 runs to 14 residues. CDR3 in amino acids: CASKGLVVQETQYF. As DNA, the CDR3 is TGTGCCAGCAAGGGGCTGGTAGTACAAGAGACCCAGTACTTC.

This clonotype has just a few counts. V usage is TRBV7-6 and J usage is TRBJ2-5; 7 bases match TRBD2. The trim removed 1 base at V and 0 bases at J, leaving 5 bases unmatched. Germline V gene sequence: CDR1 SGHVS, CDR2 FNYEAQ. The CDR3 contains 16 residues. The CDR3 bases are TGTGCCAGCAGCTTAGGCGCCCGGGGGGACCAAGAGACCCAGTACTTC. It translates to CASSLGARGDQETQYF.

The rearrangement links TRBV27 to TRBJ1-5; 8 nucleotides agree with TRBD1. CDR1 is MNHEY, CDR2 SMNVEV, per germline (reference sequence). After removal of 6 bases from V and 0 bases from J, the junction contained 7 bases not matched to a gene. The length of the CDR3 is 16 residues. CDR3 in DNA: TGTGCCAGCAGACTGGGACAGGACAATAGCAATCAGCCCCAGCATTTT. Translated, it gives CASRLGQDNSNQPQHF.

The table lists this clonotype with a count of one. The chain is built from TRBV6-5 and TRBJ2-7; the D gene is possibly TRBD2 (5 bases). Germline V CDR1 and CDR2: MNHEY, SVGAGI. There are 15 residues in the CDR3. Trimming took off 5 bases at V and 2 bases at J, with 16 bases between the two ends. CDR3 DNA: TGTGCCAGCAGTCCCCTAGCAGGATTTGCCTACGAGCAGTACTTC. Its translation is CASSPLAGFAYEQYF.

The chain carries TRBV14 and TRBJ2-4, with 12 bases fitting TRBD2. CDR3 length: 18 residues. Germline CDR1 and CDR2: SGHDN and FVKESK. V was clipped by 3 bases and J by 0 bases; unmatched bases: 6. The CDR3 DNA reads as TGTGCCAGCAGCCACGACTGGGGACTAGCGGGAGCCAAAAACATTCAGTACTTC. Protein sequence: CASSHDWGLAGAKNIQYF.

The rearrangement joins TRBV29-1 to TRBJ2-7; D is possibly TRBD1 (5 bases). The CDR3 length is 13 residues. Germline assignment: CDR1 SQVTM and CDR2 ANQGSEA. Trimming removed 7 bases at V and 1 base at J, with 14 bases between. CDR3 sequence: CSAAQGSSYEQYF. Written as DNA, the CDR3 is TGCAGCGCCGCGCAGGGTAGTTCCTACGAGCAGTACTTC.

The chain uses TRBV29-1 and TRBJ1-4, with D unresolved. Germline CDR1 is SQVTM and CDR2 is ANQGSEA. This CDR3 has 14 amino acids. The germline V and J ends were trimmed by 4 bases and 4 bases, with 13 bases remaining between them. CDR3 nucleotide sequence: TGCAGCGTTGGTTTTGAGGGCCTTAATGAAAAACTGTTTTTT. Translated: CSVGFEGLNEKLFF.

J is TRBJ2-3 and V is TRBV27, with TRBD1 identical over 7 bases. V gave up 2 bases and J gave up 6 bases; unmatched junction bases: 8. The CDR3 extends over 15 amino acids. From germline, CDR1 is MNHEY and CDR2 SMNVEV (reference sequence). CDR3 coding DNA: TGTGCCAGCAGTTTACCGACAGGGCGATATGATACGCAGTATTTT. Amino acid sequence: CASSLPTGRYDTQYF.

In its sample, this clonotype was seen a few times. The chain recombines TRBV2 with TRBJ2-7, with 8 nucleotides matching TRBD2. The germline CDR1 and CDR2 sequences are SNHLY and FYNNEI. V dropped 7 bases and J dropped 3; count of bases not matched to a gene: 8. The CDR3 totals 14 residues. The CDR3 loop reads CASIWERGNYEQYF. CDR3 DNA: TGTGCCAGCATATGGGAGCGGGGGAACTACGAGCAGTACTTC.

This clonotype was detected once. The genes are TRBV7-2 and TRBJ2-1; 8 bases are a match to TRBD2. Germline V CDR1 and CDR2: SGHTA, FQGNSA. The CDR3 sequence is 23 residues long. Unmatched junction bases numbered 23, after V lost 1 base and J lost 0 bases. This CDR3 is CASSLVLSGMDAGRSSSYNEQFF. In DNA form, the CDR3 reads TGTGCCAGCAGCTTAGTGCTTAGCGGGATGGATGCTGGTAGATCGAGCTCCTACAATGAGCAGTTCTTC.

The gene calls are TRBV20-1 and TRBJ2-7; TRBD1 matches at 7 bases. The germline CDR1 and CDR2 sequences are DFQATT and SNEGSKA (reference sequence). The CDR3 is 14 residues long. With V trimmed by 0 bases and J by 7 bases, 9 bases remained unmatched. The CDR3 protein is CSARDSNRGEEQYF. In DNA form, the CDR3 reads TGCAGTGCTAGAGATTCGAACAGGGGTGAAGAGCAGTACTTC.

In DNA form, the CDR3 reads TGTGCCAGCAGTTCTTTGGAGGGTAGGGTCGGCGCTGAAGCTTTCTTT. It codes for CASSSLEGRVGAEAFF. The J gene is TRBJ1-1, the V gene TRBV27; D not certain. Germline-derived CDR1 and CDR2 are MNHEY and SMNVEV (reference sequence). The CDR3 loop spans 16 amino acids. The germline V and J ends were trimmed by 4 bases and 6 bases, with 21 bases remaining between them.

V usage is TRBV4-1 and J usage is TRBJ2-1; maybe TRBD1 (6 bases). Germline CDR1 is MGHRA and CDR2 is YSYEKL. The CDR3 is made up of 17 amino acids. Trimming took off 1 base at V and 6 bases at J, with 19 bases between the two ends. The CDR3 DNA follows: TGCGCCAGCAGCCAAGCATGGTCACAGGGCAAGGGCAATGAGCAGTTCTTC. Encoded protein: CASSQAWSQGKGNEQFF.

This sequence joins TRBV4-2 and TRBJ2-5; D might be TRBD2 (5 bases). V lost 4 bases, J lost 3 bases, and 12 bases lay in between. This CDR3 is 14 amino acids long. CDR1 is LGHNA, CDR2 YNFKEQ, per germline. CDR3 coding DNA: TGTGCCAGCAGCCCCCGCGACGGGGAAGAGACCCAGTACTTC. It specifies CASSPRDGEETQYF.

The rearrangement uses TRBV6-5 and TRBJ2-7; possibly TRBD2 for D (5 bases). CDR3 length: 15 amino acids. Trimming stripped 0 bases from V and 2 bases from J, with 11 bases between. CDR1 and CDR2 (germline): MNHEY, SVGAGI. CDR3: CASSYSSRGTYEQYF. CDR3 sequence (DNA): TGTGCCAGCAGTTACTCATCCAGAGGGACCTACGAGCAGTACTTC.

The chain is built from TRBV6-5 and TRBJ1-6, with 7 bases lining up with TRBD1. The CDR3 loop spans 15 amino acids. Trimming at V came to 1 base and at J to 7 bases, leaving 4 bases not matched to a gene. Looked up from germline, CDR1 is MNHEY and CDR2 is SVGAGI. CDR3 sequence: CASSYFGQENSPLHF. The DNA of the CDR3 is TGTGCCAGCAGTTACTTCGGACAGGAAAATTCACCCCTCCACTTT.

The gene calls are TRBV27 and TRBJ1-5; possibly TRBD1 for D (6 bases). Germline lookup yields CDR1 MNHEY and CDR2 SMNVEV (reference sequence). This CDR3 region has 18 residues. V gave up 3 bases and J gave up 6 bases, with 24 bases separating them. The CDR3 loop reads CASSFTSPPRGRGQPQHF. DNA of the CDR3: TGTGCCAGCAGTTTTACTAGCCCGCCGAGGGGGAGAGGTCAGCCCCAGCATTTT.